What follows describes a single T cell receptor beta chain. The antigen remains unidentified. Constant-region reverse primers amplified full-length variable regions, followed by semi-nested Nested Universal Primer A PCR. In TCRdb, the 5' RACE reads were re-called with MiXCR into one record per CDR3 protein. Counted here are some 64,000 distinct CDR3 sequences, about 22% occurring once; the ten biggest clones make up about 3%. The study, taken as a whole, reports: In terms of TCR gene usage, tumor memory CD4+ T cells clustered together with blood and lymph node memory CD4+ cells, as well as with lymph node naive CD4+ cells. Tumor-infiltrating Treg TCR alpha and beta sequences overlapped most with tumor naive CD4+ T cells, then blood naive.

Memory CD4+ T cells were sorted as CD4+CD45RO+CD25- cells. The clonotype comes from a female donor with breast cancer. Sequencing was carried out using memory CD4+ T cells sorted from a lymph node. Subset reported: memory CD4+ T cells, CD4+CD45RO+CD25-.

In DNA, the CDR3 is TGTGCCAGCAGCCACTTGGGACTAGCGGGAGGTCTGGATACGCAGTATTTT. Its protein product is CASSHLGLAGGLDTQYF. This chain connects TRBV6-7 to TRBJ2-3; 15 bases align to TRBD2. TRBV6-7 is designated an ORF whose function remains uncertain. V dropped 6 bases and J dropped 6; count of bases not matched to a gene: 10. The CDR3 runs to 17 residues.